This entry lists 7 T cell receptor beta chains sequenced from one sample in a study of T cell clones after liver transplantation. The repertoire was sequenced with immunoSEQ multiplex PCR; TCRdb's copy has only in-frame clones and lacks some. The sample contains roughly 100,000 clones, around 84% of which appear only once. The sequencing here drew on CD4+ T cells from blood, taken around 44 months after liver transplant. All receptors come from a human patient who received a liver transplant. Some T cells may be the graft donor's.

The chain has TRBV30 and TRBJ2-2, with TRBD2 matching over 7 bases. Germline V lookup: CDR1 GTSNPN, CDR2 SVGIG (reference sequence). Unmatched junction bases numbered 7, after V lost 2 bases and J lost 4 bases. The CDR3 totals 15 residues. In DNA form, the CDR3 reads TGTGCCTGGAGTAATGGCGGGGGATCCACCGGGGAGCTGTTTTTT. It is translated as CAWSNGGGSTGELFF.

This rearrangement joins TRBV18 to TRBJ1-4; unclear D gene. This CDR3 is built from 16 residues. Germline V gives CDR1 KGHSH, CDR2 LQKENI. Trimming pared 2 bases from V and 8 bases from J, leaving 18 bases between. CDR3 DNA: TGTGCCAGCTCACCAGGGTCACGCTCTGTTTTCGAAAAACTGTTTTTT. This gives the protein CASSPGSRSVFEKLFF.

The chain couples TRBV27 to TRBJ1-6; D is uncertain. V lost 4 bases, J lost 10 bases, and 17 bases lay in between. The germline gives CDR1 MNHEY, CDR2 SMNVEV (reference sequence). There are 15 residues in the CDR3. CDR3 residues: CASSSRYPNMSPLHF. The CDR3, as DNA: TGTGCCAGCAGTTCCAGGTACCCCAATATGTCACCCCTCCACTTT.

The rearrangement links TRBV5-4 to TRBJ2-1; 8 positions agree with TRBD2. The germline V gene has CDR1 SGHNT and CDR2 YYREEE (reference sequence). The CDR3 length is 14 residues. V gave up 4 bases and J gave up 4 bases; unmatched junction bases: 4. The CDR3, as DNA: TGTGCCAGCAGCCTGACTAGCGAGTACAATGAGCAGTTCTTC. As protein: CASSLTSEYNEQFF.

J is TRBJ2-4 and V is TRBV2, with D unclear. This CDR3 has 16 amino acids. The V end was cut by 1 base, the J end by 0 bases, with 10 bases between. Germline assignment: CDR1 SNHLY and CDR2 FYNNEI. The CDR3 here is CASSEVGTLAKNIQYF. The CDR3 DNA sequence: TGTGCCAGCAGTGAAGTGGGCACCCTAGCCAAAAACATTCAGTACTTC. Supplemented by reference TRBV2 and TRBJ2-4, the full variable domain reads EPEVTQTPSHQVTQMGQEVILRCVPISNHLYFYWYRQILGQKVEFLVSFYNNEISEKSEIFDDQFSVERPDGSNFTLKIRSTKLEDSAMYFCASSEVGTLAKNIQYFGAGTRLSVL.

The CDR3 coding sequence is TGTGCCAGCAGCGTATCGGTACAGTTAGGAAACACCATATATTTT. It is translated as CASSVSVQLGNTIYF. This chain connects TRBV9 to TRBJ1-3, with no clear D. Per germline, CDR1 SGDLS and CDR2 YYNGEE. This CDR3 has 15 amino acids. V lost 1 base, J lost 4 bases, and 12 bases lay in between.

The chain couples TRBV6-6 to TRBJ2-7, with 12 bases matching TRBD2. The CDR3 has 15 amino acids. V was pared by 4 bases and J by 6 bases, with 7 bases of the junction left unmatched. Germline lookup yields CDR1 MNHNY and CDR2 SVGAGI (reference sequence). In nucleotides, the CDR3 is TGTGCCAGCAGTTCGGGAACTAGCGGGGGGCCCGAGCAGTACTTC. Translation gives CASSSGTSGGPEQYF.